This T cell receptor beta chain originates from a study of shared clonotypes between healthy human individuals. Study conclusions and caveats: Naive CD4 clonotype sharing across a few donors was about 5%. Sequencing of the sorted subsets was shown by rarefaction to be incomplete despite large depth.

For this clone: No antigen is known for it.

A CD45RA-negative memory subset and a CD45RA+ naive subset were separated from the CD4+ cells. Trimming removed 0 bases from V and 3 bases from J, with 18 bases in between. The CDR3 sequence is 17 residues long. The germline CDR1 and CDR2 sequences are SGHTA and FQGNSA. Profiled with immunoSEQ multiplex PCR; TCRdb holds only in-frame clones, not every one. The sample has more than 2 million clones; around 95% are singletons. The receptor was derived from a man between 18 and 35 years old in good health. The chain links TRBV7-2 to TRBJ2-7; a possible D gene is TRBD2 (6 bases). Specimen: naive CD4+ T cells sorted from blood. Subset given: CD45RA+ positively selected. CDR3 region: CASSLAGGAGSYYEQYF. CDR3 DNA: TGTGCCAGCAGCTTAGCCGGAGGGGCGGGAAGTTACTACGAGCAGTACTTC.